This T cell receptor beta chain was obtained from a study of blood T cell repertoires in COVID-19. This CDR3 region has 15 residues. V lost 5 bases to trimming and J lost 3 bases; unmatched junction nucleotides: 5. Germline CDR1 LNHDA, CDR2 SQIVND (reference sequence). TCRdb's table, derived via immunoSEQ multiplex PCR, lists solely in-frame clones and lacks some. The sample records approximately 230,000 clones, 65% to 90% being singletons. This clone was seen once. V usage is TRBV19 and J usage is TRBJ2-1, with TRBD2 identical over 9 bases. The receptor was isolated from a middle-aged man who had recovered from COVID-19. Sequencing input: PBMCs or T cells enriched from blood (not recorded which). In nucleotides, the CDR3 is TGTGCCAGTAGTTTGGCTAGCGGGGTCTACAATGAGCAGTTCTTC. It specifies CASSLASGVYNEQFF.